Below are 5 T cell receptor beta chains sequenced from a single sample in a study of shared clonotypes between healthy human individuals. TCRdb's copy holds only in-frame clones and misses some; the assay was immunoSEQ multiplex PCR. The sample holds roughly 1.4 million clones, 97% to 99% seen once. The sequenced material came from naive CD4+ T cells sorted from blood. The subset denotes: CD45RA+ positively selected. Every receptor here comes from a man aged 25 to 40 in good health.

The chain joins TRBV9 to TRBJ1-2; TRBD1 aligns across 12 bases. From germline, CDR1 is SGDLS and CDR2 YYNGEE. CDR3 length equals 15 residues. With 3 bases clipped from V and 7 bases from J, the junction kept 7 bases outside the gene matches. The CDR3 DNA reads as TGTGCCAGCAGCGGACTGGGACAGGGGGCGTCTGGCTACACCTTC. Protein sequence: CASSGLGQGASGYTF.

The V gene is TRBV4-2, the J gene TRBJ2-6; D is perhaps TRBD1 (5 bases). The CDR3 length is 18 residues. Germline V gene sequence: CDR1 LGHNA, CDR2 YNFKEQ. Trimming cost V 3 bases and J 0 bases, with 15 bases left between them. In DNA, the CDR3 is TGTGCCAGCAGCCAGGCCTTTAGACAGCTCTCTGGGGCCAACGTCCTGACTTTC. Translation gives CASSQAFRQLSGANVLTF.

V usage is TRBV4-1 and J usage is TRBJ2-7; unclear D gene. CDR1 MGHRA and CDR2 YSYEKL come from the germline V gene. This CDR3 has 13 residues. Trimming shortened V by 1 base and J by 2 bases, and 6 bases separated the two germline ends. The CDR3 loop reads CASSQVAPYEQYF. DNA for the CDR3: TGCGCCAGCAGCCAAGTTGCACCCTACGAGCAGTACTTC.

A remark on this clone: The same CDR3 is also encoded by other DNA sequences in this sample. The chain employs TRBV27 and TRBJ2-3; D is ambiguous. Trimming took 5 bases from V and 1 from J, leaving 4 bases between them. Germline assignment: CDR1 MNHEY and CDR2 SMNVEV (reference sequence). This CDR3 is 12 amino acids long. CDR3 nucleotide sequence: TGTGCCAGCAGTCCCCGCACAGATACGCAGTATTTT. Encoded protein: CASSPRTDTQYF.

The chain combines TRBV27 with TRBJ2-3; TRBD2 matches at 15 bases. Germline V gene sequence: CDR1 MNHEY, CDR2 SMNVEV (reference sequence). This CDR3 is 17 amino acids long. Trimming at V came to 6 bases and at J to 1 base, leaving 5 bases not matched to a gene. CDR3 sequence (DNA): TGTGCCAGCAGGGGACTAGCGGGAGGAAGTGGCACAGATACGCAGTATTTT. This codes for CASRGLAGGSGTDTQYF.